One and the same sample provided the 21 T cell receptor beta chains below, sequenced in a study of T cell changes during pregnancy in multiple sclerosis. Sequencing used immunoSEQ multiplex PCR; TCRdb keeps in-frame clones, though not all of them. Here the sample spans roughly 89,000 clones, 90% to 95% being singletons. The sample in question was peripheral blood, obtained in the third trimester of pregnancy. The receptors stem from a female donor with multiple sclerosis, enrolled in a pregnancy study.

This clone showed up just once. The rearrangement joins TRBV6-6 to TRBJ2-1; TRBD2 aligns across 10 bases. V was pared by 6 bases and J by 6 bases, with 8 bases of the junction left unmatched. This CDR3 is 15 amino acids long. CDR1 and CDR2 (germline): MNHNY, SVGAGI (reference sequence). DNA for the CDR3: TGTGCCAGCAGCAGGAAGCGGGAGGGCAGCAATGAGCAGTTCTTC. This translates into CASSRKREGSNEQFF.

The chain employs TRBV6-5 and TRBJ2-1; 10 nucleotides align to TRBD2. CDR3 length: 14 residues. With V trimmed by 6 bases and J by 9 bases, 8 bases remained unmatched. The germline gives CDR1 MNHEY, CDR2 SVGAGI. The CDR3 spells CASRVAGGSGEQFF. CDR3 bases: TGTGCCAGCAGGGTAGCGGGAGGCTCGGGTGAGCAGTTCTTC.

The V gene is TRBV7-9, the J gene TRBJ2-7, with 7 bases aligning to TRBD1. This CDR3 is 13 amino acids long. CDR1 and CDR2 (germline): SEHNR, FQNEAQ (reference sequence). J was trimmed by 6 bases and V by 5 bases; bases with no gene match: 7. CDR3 DNA sequence: TGTGCCAGCAGCATGGGACAGTTCTCCGAGCAGTACTTC. Residues: CASSMGQFSEQYF.

The chain uses TRBV28 and TRBJ2-5; 12 bases match TRBD2. Trimming took 5 bases from V and 5 from J; bases not matched to a gene: 6. Germline lookup yields CDR1 MDHEN and CDR2 SYDVKM. CDR3 length: 15 residues. CDR3 bases: TGTGCCAGCAGTATGACTAGCGGGAGTGCGGAGACCCAGTACTTC. Translating it yields CASSMTSGSAETQYF.

The CDR3 is CASSSGLAGGPSSYEQYF. The CDR3 nucleotides are TGCGCCAGCAGCTCGGGACTAGCGGGAGGGCCAAGCTCCTACGAGCAGTACTTC. The V gene is TRBV5-1, the J gene TRBJ2-7; 16 bases align to TRBD2. Germline assignment: CDR1 SGHRS and CDR2 YFSETQ. With V trimmed by 3 bases and J by 0 bases, 6 bases remained unmatched. The CDR3 has 18 amino acids.

V is TRBV7-9 and J is TRBJ2-1, with TRBD1 as a possible D gene (5 bases). The CDR3 covers 16 residues. V was pared by 0 bases and J by 0 bases, with 9 bases between. The germline V gene encodes CDR1 SEHNR and CDR2 FQNEAQ (reference sequence). The CDR3 is CASSLATDNSYNEQFF. In nucleotides, the CDR3 is TGTGCCAGCAGCTTAGCGACAGACAACTCCTACAATGAGCAGTTCTTC. Combining the CDR3 with reference TRBV7-9 and TRBJ2-1 gives the whole variable domain DTGVSQNPRHKITKRGQNVTFRCDPISEHNRLYWYRQTLGQGPEFLTYFQNEAQLEKSRLLSDRFSAERPKGSFSTLEIQRTEQGDSAMYLCASSLATDNSYNEQFFGPGTRLTVL.

This chain joins TRBV4-1 and TRBJ2-7, with 8 bases identical to TRBD2. The V and J ends lost 0 bases and 0 bases, in that order; junction bases with no gene match: 7. The length of the CDR3 is 17 residues. Germline CDR1 reads MGHRA; CDR2 reads YSYEKL. For the CDR3, the DNA is TGCGCCAGCAGCCAAGATCGAGCGGGGGCAAGCTCCTACGAGCAGTACTTC. Encoded protein: CASSQDRAGASSYEQYF.

This chain connects TRBV9 to TRBJ2-3; TRBD2 aligns across 9 bases. The V segment lost 4 bases and the J segment 0 bases; nucleotides outside the gene matches: 6. This CDR3 has 16 amino acids. From germline, CDR1 is SGDLS and CDR2 YYNGEE. CDR3 in DNA: TGTGCCAGCAGCCCCTTAGCGGGAGCTAGCACAGATACGCAGTATTTT. Protein product: CASSPLAGASTDTQYF.

V usage is TRBV2 and J usage is TRBJ2-3, with a possible D match to TRBD2 (5 bases). The CDR3 contains 13 residues. Per germline, CDR1 SNHLY and CDR2 FYNNEI. Trimming left V 3 bases short and J 13 bases short, with 17 bases between. CDR3 nucleotide sequence: TGTGCCAGCAGTGAGACGTGGACCACTAGGGAGTATTTT. Amino acids: CASSETWTTREYF.

V and J are TRBV27 and TRBJ2-7, with 8 bases aligning to TRBD1. From germline, CDR1 is MNHEY and CDR2 SMNVEV (reference sequence). The CDR3 covers 14 residues. Trimming at V came to 6 bases and at J to 3 bases, leaving 7 bases not matched to a gene. CDR3 loop: CASSSYRGDYEQYF. The CDR3 DNA sequence: TGTGCCAGCAGCTCCTACAGGGGGGACTACGAGCAGTACTTC.

The rearrangement links TRBV6-5 to TRBJ2-7, with 7 bases fitting TRBD1. CDR3 length equals 14 residues. The trim removed 7 bases at V and 5 bases at J, leaving 11 bases unmatched. CDR1 and CDR2 from the germline V gene are MNHEY and SVGAGI. The CDR3 DNA is TGTGCCAGCAACAGGGGCCAGGGGGACCACGAGCAGTACTTC. This codes for CASNRGQGDHEQYF.

This clone was observed a single time. V and J are TRBV6-1 and TRBJ2-1, with TRBD2 matching 7 bases. CDR1 MNHNS and CDR2 SASEGT come from the germline V gene. V dropped 5 bases and J dropped 10; count of bases not matched to a gene: 11. The CDR3 runs 14 residues. The CDR3 protein is CASSKAGVRSEQFF. Written as DNA, the CDR3 is TGTGCCAGCAGTAAGGCGGGAGTAAGATCGGAGCAGTTCTTC.

The gene calls are TRBV6-5 and TRBJ2-1, with 7 bases that match TRBD2. This CDR3 is built from 16 residues. Unmatched junction bases numbered 5, after V lost 2 bases and J lost 1 base. Germline V gives CDR1 MNHEY, CDR2 SVGAGI. The CDR3, as DNA: TGTGCCAGCAGTTACCATAGCGGGCCTTCCTACAATGAGCAGTTCTTC. The encoded protein is CASSYHSGPSYNEQFF.

CDR3 residues: CASSLTGTSRETGELFF. The CDR3 region has the DNA TGTGCCAGCAGCTTAACGGGGACTAGTCGGGAGACCGGGGAGCTGTTTTTT. V usage is TRBV7-3 and J usage is TRBJ2-2; 8 positions agree with TRBD2. Trimming took 0 bases from V and 5 from J; bases not matched to a gene: 8. The CDR3 covers 17 residues. Germline CDR1 SGHTA, CDR2 FQGTGA.

The V and J genes are TRBV19 and TRBJ2-1; 11 nucleotides align to TRBD1. Germline CDR1 is LNHDA and CDR2 is SQIVND (reference sequence). The J segment lost 6 bases and the V segment lost 6 bases, leaving 4 bases of the junction unmatched. CDR3 length equals 14 residues. Here the CDR3 reads CASRRTGGRNEQFF. The CDR3 DNA reads TGTGCCAGTAGGAGGACAGGGGGCCGCAATGAGCAGTTCTTC.

This rearrangement joins TRBV29-1 to TRBJ1-1, with TRBD1 matching over 7 bases. CDR1 is SQVTM and CDR2 is ANQGSEA in the germline V gene. This CDR3 is built from 14 residues. V shed 5 bases, J shed 0 bases, and the junction held 6 bases outside the gene matches. The CDR3 is CSVPRGSMNTEAFF. As DNA, the CDR3 is TGCAGCGTTCCCAGGGGGAGTATGAACACTGAAGCTTTCTTT.

Here the CDR3 DNA reads TGTGCCAGCAGCCAGTCCAGGTTCGCGGGAATCACCGGGGAGCTGTTTTTT. Its protein is CASSQSRFAGITGELFF. The V and J genes are TRBV27 and TRBJ2-2; tentative D call: TRBD2 (6 bases). The V end lost 6 bases, the J end lost 4 bases, and 21 bases lay between the germline ends. Germline V lookup: CDR1 MNHEY, CDR2 SMNVEV (reference sequence). The length of the CDR3 is 17 residues.

The rearrangement joins TRBV29-1 to TRBJ2-3; 13 bases align to TRBD2. The J segment lost 5 bases and the V segment lost 3 bases, leaving 8 bases of the junction unmatched. The germline V gene encodes CDR1 SQVTM and CDR2 ANQGSEA. The CDR3 extends over 16 amino acids. This chain's CDR3 is CSVDTPGLAGRDTQYF. The CDR3 DNA reads as TGCAGCGTTGATACTCCGGGACTAGCGGGAAGAGATACGCAGTATTTT.

This chain links TRBV6-6 with TRBJ2-7, with D unclear. Trimming shortened V by 2 bases and J by 4 bases, and 6 bases separated the two germline ends. Germline CDR1 is MNHNY and CDR2 is SVGAGI (reference sequence). This CDR3 contains 12 residues. Written as DNA, the CDR3 is TGTGCCAGCAGTTACCCTTCTTACGAGCAGTACTTC. Its protein product is CASSYPSYEQYF.

This CDR3 reads CASSSRDRGTEAFF. For the CDR3, the DNA is TGCGCCAGCAGTTCCCGGGACAGGGGCACTGAAGCTTTCTTT. The chain combines TRBV5-1 with TRBJ1-1, with 10 positions matching TRBD1. CDR1 and CDR2 (germline): SGHRS, YFSETQ. V lost 5 bases, J lost 4 bases, and 5 bases stayed unmatched. The CDR3 has 14 amino acids.

This chain links TRBV18 with TRBJ2-1, with 9 bases that match TRBD1. CDR1 and CDR2 (germline): KGHSH, LQKENI. The V gene end was trimmed by 2 bases and the J gene end by 6 bases; junction bases not matched to a gene: 8. The length of the CDR3 is 16 residues. CDR3 nucleotides: TGTGCCAGCTCACCAACCCGGGACAGGGATATCAATGAGCAGTTCTTC. Encoded protein: CASSPTRDRDINEQFF. The whole variable domain, filled in from reference TRBV18 and TRBJ2-1, reads NAGVMQNPRHLVRRRGQEARLRCSPMKGHSHVYWYRQLPEEGLKFMVYLQKENIIDESGMPKERFSAEFPKEGPSILRIQQVVRGDSAAYFCASSPTRDRDINEQFFGPGTRLTVL.